The 30 T cell receptor beta chains below all came from one sample that was sequenced in a study of cytomegalovirus exposure and HLA in healthy donors. PCR involved 60 Vbeta and 13 Jbeta primers. The assay was immunoSEQ multiplex PCR, and TCRdb's table has in-frame clones only and misses some. The table shows approximately 130,000 clones, with around three quarters occurring only once. The material sequenced was PBMCs. The source of these receptors is a woman in her 50s in good health and CMV-seronegative.

The chain couples TRBV7-9 to TRBJ2-6, with TRBD2 matching 13 bases. The J segment lost 0 bases and the V segment lost 5 bases, leaving 7 bases of the junction unmatched. Germline V gene data show CDR1 as SEHNR and CDR2 as FQNEAQ (reference sequence). This CDR3 region has 19 residues. CDR3 residues: CASSIRLAGGPSGANVLTF. The CDR3 DNA sequence: TGTGCCAGCAGCATCAGACTAGCGGGAGGCCCCTCTGGGGCCAACGTCCTGACTTTC.

The V call is TRBV27, the J call TRBJ1-2, with unresolved D. The CDR3 runs 13 residues. V was pared by 6 bases and J by 3 bases, with 11 bases between. The germline CDR1 and CDR2 sequences are MNHEY and SMNVEV (reference sequence). The CDR3 DNA follows: TGTGCCAGCAGAAAAAGAGCTTACTATGGCTACACCTTC. As protein: CASRKRAYYGYTF.

Note on this clone: Other DNA sequences in the sample encode the same CDR3. The V and J genes are TRBV7-9 and TRBJ1-1; D perhaps matches TRBD1 (5 bases). This CDR3 is 14 amino acids long. CDR1 and CDR2 (germline): SEHNR, FQNEAQ (reference sequence). Deletions cut 4 bases from V and 4 bases from J, with 13 bases between. CDR3 in amino acids: CASSYLGGSTEAFF. The CDR3 DNA follows: TGTGCCAGCAGCTACCTGGGGGGTAGCACTGAAGCTTTCTTT. The complete variable domain, with remaining parts taken from reference TRBV7-9 and TRBJ1-1, reads DTGVSQNPRHKITKRGQNVTFRCDPISEHNRLYWYRQTLGQGPEFLTYFQNEAQLEKSRLLSDRFSAERPKGSFSTLEIQRTEQGDSAMYLCASSYLGGSTEAFFGQGTRLTVV.

The chain links TRBV13 to TRBJ2-3, with TRBD2 matching over 15 bases. Germline CDR1 is PRHDT and CDR2 is FYEKMQ (reference sequence). Unmatched junction bases numbered 19, after V lost 5 bases and J lost 1 base. The CDR3 covers 22 residues. CDR3 residues: CASSPRTSGRAGGIMGTDTQYF. The CDR3 nucleotides are TGTGCCAGCAGCCCCAGGACTAGCGGGAGGGCCGGCGGAATCATGGGCACAGATACGCAGTATTTT. Full variable domain (rest looked up from reference TRBV13 and TRBJ2-3): AAGVIQSPRHLIKEKRETATLKCYPIPRHDTVYWYQQGPGQDPQFLISFYEKMQSDKGSIPDRFSAQQFSDYHSELNMSSLELGDSALYFCASSPRTSGRAGGIMGTDTQYFGPGTRLTVL.

The gene calls are TRBV5-1 and TRBJ2-3, with D possibly being TRBD2 (6 bases). V was shortened by 1 base and J by 3 bases, with 9 bases between the two germline ends. The CDR3 is 14 amino acids. The germline V gene encodes CDR1 SGHRS and CDR2 YFSETQ. The CDR3 spells CASSLRLATDTQYF. DNA for the CDR3: TGCGCCAGCAGCTTGAGGCTAGCGACAGATACGCAGTATTTT.

The gene calls are TRBV19 and TRBJ2-2; D might be TRBD1 (6 bases). Germline CDR1 is LNHDA and CDR2 is SQIVND (reference sequence). V lost 3 bases and J lost 1, with 12 bases in between. This CDR3 has 16 amino acids. CDR3 sequence reads: CASSMGAIGNTGELFF. CDR3 DNA: TGTGCCAGTAGTATGGGGGCTATCGGGAACACCGGGGAGCTGTTTTTT.

The chain couples TRBV25-1 to TRBJ1-4; D gene ambiguous. The CDR3 totals 16 residues. CDR1 and CDR2 from the germline V gene are MGHDK and SYGVNS. V dropped 1 base and J dropped 0 bases, with 9 bases sitting between them. The CDR3 coding sequence is TGTGCCAGCAGTGAATTTCGGGGAGCAACTAATGAAAAACTGTTTTTT. This encodes CASSEFRGATNEKLFF.

J is TRBJ1-5 and V is TRBV15; D is perhaps TRBD1 (6 bases). CDR1 and CDR2 (germline): LNHNV, YYDKDF (reference sequence). The CDR3 runs 16 residues. The ends were cut back, 4 bases at V and 5 bases at J, with 18 bases in the middle. The CDR3 region is CATSILPGAHDQPQHF. CDR3 bases: TGTGCCACCAGCATACTCCCAGGGGCGCACGATCAGCCCCAGCATTTT.

This chain connects TRBV19 to TRBJ2-3, with D maybe TRBD2 (7 bases). Trimming removed 10 bases at V and 2 bases at J, with 13 bases between. The CDR3 sequence is 13 residues long. CDR1 is LNHDA, CDR2 SQIVND, per germline (reference sequence). CDR3 amino acids: CATRGPLTDTQYF. CDR3 nucleotide sequence: TGTGCCACGCGGGGGCCTCTCACAGATACGCAGTATTTT. The whole variable domain, filled in from reference TRBV19 and TRBJ2-3, reads DGGITQSPKYLFRKEGQNVTLSCEQNLNHDAMYWYRQDPGQGLRLIYYSQIVNDFQKGDIAEGYSVSREKKESFPLTVTSAQKNPTAFYLCATRGPLTDTQYFGPGTRLTVL.

A word on this clone: The sample holds other DNA sequences that translate to the same CDR3. The V gene is TRBV15, the J gene TRBJ2-5, with D hard to call. Trimming removed 0 bases from V and 3 bases from J, with 5 bases in between. The germline V gene has CDR1 LNHNV and CDR2 YYDKDF (reference sequence). The CDR3 has 13 residues. The CDR3 coding sequence is TGTGCCACCAGCAGAGATAGAGAAGAGACCCAGTACTTC. This encodes CATSRDREETQYF.

V usage is TRBV6-6 and J usage is TRBJ1-5; D unclear. The CDR3 extends over 14 amino acids. Trimming cost V 8 bases and J 1 base, with 12 bases left between them. Germline V lookup: CDR1 MNHNY, CDR2 SVGAGI (reference sequence). CDR3 sequence: CASFSSLSNQPQHF. CDR3 bases: TGTGCCAGCTTTTCGAGTCTGAGCAATCAGCCCCAGCATTTT.

V usage is TRBV29-1 and J usage is TRBJ1-4; 8 nucleotides agree with TRBD1. Germline V CDR1 and CDR2: SQVTM, ANQGSEA. With V trimmed by 8 bases and J by 8 bases, 13 bases remained unmatched. This CDR3 is 14 amino acids long. CDR3 loop: CSLEADRAHEKLFF. For the CDR3, the DNA is TGCAGCCTAGAGGCGGACAGGGCTCACGAAAAACTGTTTTTT.

The sample holds one count of this clone. V is TRBV4-3 and J is TRBJ1-5; tentatively, D is TRBD1 (5 bases). CDR3 length: 13 amino acids. CDR1 is LGHNA, CDR2 YSLEER, per germline. Between the trimmed V and J ends, which lost 1 base and 4 bases, there was a span of 5 bases. DNA of the CDR3: TGCGCCAGCAGCCAAGGACAGAATCAGCCCCAGCATTTT. This gives the protein CASSQGQNQPQHF.

The chain has TRBV27 and TRBJ2-7, with D possibly being TRBD2 (5 bases). Looked up from germline, CDR1 is MNHEY and CDR2 is SMNVEV (reference sequence). The germline V and J ends were trimmed by 3 bases and 2 bases, with 11 bases remaining between them. The CDR3 consists of 14 residues. The chain's CDR3 is CASSFYGNPYEQYF. The CDR3 DNA is TGTGCCAGCAGTTTTTACGGGAACCCCTACGAGCAGTACTTC.

The chain employs TRBV7-9 and TRBJ1-5; perhaps TRBD1 as D (5 bases). Trimming pared 5 bases from V and 1 base from J, leaving 12 bases between. Per germline, CDR1 SEHNR and CDR2 FQNEAQ (reference sequence). The CDR3 is 15 amino acids. CDR3 DNA sequence: TGTGCCAGCAGCCCTGGGGGGAGGAGCAATCAGCCCCAGCATTTT. As protein: CASSPGGRSNQPQHF.

This clone was found a few times. V gene TRBV10-3 combines with J gene TRBJ2-1; D is unresolved. Trimming left V 4 bases short and J 8 bases short, with 6 bases between. CDR1 and CDR2 (germline): ENHRY, SYGVKD. The CDR3 has 11 residues. This chain's CDR3 is CAISVRYEQFF. In DNA, the CDR3 is TGTGCCATCAGTGTGAGGTATGAGCAGTTCTTC.

This rearrangement joins TRBV6-6 to TRBJ2-3; weak D call: TRBD1 (7 bases). This CDR3 contains 14 residues. Per the germline V gene, CDR1 is MNHNY and CDR2 is SVGAGI (reference sequence). The V and J ends lost 7 bases and 3 bases respectively, with 14 bases between them. The CDR3 coding sequence is TGTGCCAGCATTCAGGGGGGTCCGACAGATACGCAGTATTTT. The encoded protein is CASIQGGPTDTQYF.

J is TRBJ1-4 and V is TRBV28; no definite D call. The CDR3 is made up of 15 amino acids. Germline CDR1 is MDHEN and CDR2 is SYDVKM. V was trimmed by 3 bases and J by 7 bases, leaving 15 bases between them. This CDR3 reads CASSFRGPGGEKLFF. CDR3 in DNA: TGTGCCAGCAGTTTCCGGGGTCCAGGTGGTGAAAAACTGTTTTTT.

The chain uses TRBV5-1 and TRBJ2-3, with 11 bases matching TRBD2. This CDR3 has 16 amino acids. Germline loops: CDR1 SGHRS, CDR2 YFSETQ. The J segment lost 1 base and the V segment lost 4 bases, leaving 5 bases of the junction unmatched. CDR3 nucleotide sequence: TGCGCCAGCAGCCCCACGACTAGCGGGGGCACAGATACGCAGTATTTT. Translated: CASSPTTSGGTDTQYF. The whole variable domain, filled in from reference TRBV5-1 and TRBJ2-3, reads KAGVTQTPRYLIKTRGQQVTLSCSPISGHRSVSWYQQTPGQGLQFLFEYFSETQRNKGNFPGRFSGRQFSNSRSEMNVSTLELGDSALYLCASSPTTSGGTDTQYFGPGTRLTVL.

The V call is TRBV27, the J call TRBJ2-1; tentative D call: TRBD1 (5 bases). V lost 7 bases and J 5 bases, leaving 30 bases between the germline ends. Germline V gives CDR1 MNHEY, CDR2 SMNVEV (reference sequence). CDR3 length: 19 residues. The CDR3 DNA is TGTGCCAGCACCTCACACCTAGACAGCCAACGGAAAATGGACAATGAGCAGTTCTTC. Translated: CASTSHLDSQRKMDNEQFF.

The rearrangement joins TRBV29-1 to TRBJ1-5; 7 nucleotides align to TRBD1. This CDR3 region has 13 residues. In germline, CDR1 is SQVTM, CDR2 ANQGSEA. Trimming cost V 6 bases and J 3 bases; bases outside gene matches: 5. The CDR3 loop reads CSVRDSDNQPQHF. CDR3 DNA: TGCAGCGTGCGGGACAGCGACAATCAGCCCCAGCATTTT.

The chain combines TRBV5-6 with TRBJ1-1; 9 bases match TRBD1. CDR1 and CDR2 (germline): SGHDT, YYEEEE. This CDR3 has 15 amino acids. V trimming: 0 bases; J trimming: 3 bases; junction bases outside the gene matches: 3. As DNA, the CDR3 is TGTGCCAGCAGCTTGGGGACAGGGGTAGACACTGAAGCTTTCTTT. Translating it yields CASSLGTGVDTEAFF.

This chain joins TRBV7-6 and TRBJ2-7; 9 bases fit TRBD1. Germline-derived CDR1 and CDR2 are SGHVS and FNYEAQ. Losses at the gene ends were 5 bases for V and 2 bases for J; bases not matched to a gene: 4. The CDR3 has 14 amino acids. CDR3 nucleotide sequence: TGTGCCAGCAGCCCTAGGACAGGGGCCTACGAGCAGTACTTC. It encodes CASSPRTGAYEQYF.

V gene TRBV7-6 combines with J gene TRBJ2-7; D may be TRBD2 (5 bases). Germline V gives CDR1 SGHVS, CDR2 FNYEAQ. This CDR3 has 11 amino acids. Trimming removed 3 bases at V and 7 bases at J, with 7 bases between. CDR3 amino acids: CASSFRGEQYF. In DNA form, the CDR3 reads TGTGCCAGCAGCTTCCGCGGGGAGCAGTACTTC.

The J gene is TRBJ1-1, the V gene TRBV19, with TRBD1 as a possible D gene (5 bases). CDR3 size: 16 residues. Trimming cost V 1 base and J 1 base, with 13 bases left between them. The germline V gene has CDR1 LNHDA and CDR2 SQIVND (reference sequence). CDR3 nucleotide sequence: TGTGCCAGTAGTATAGGTGGAAGGGGATGGAACACTGAAGCTTTCTTT. It yields the protein CASSIGGRGWNTEAFF.

The chain employs TRBV29-1 and TRBJ1-2, with TRBD1 identical over 9 bases. This CDR3 region has 13 residues. CDR1 is SQVTM and CDR2 is ANQGSEA in the germline V gene. Unmatched junction bases numbered 10, after V lost 6 bases and J lost 8 bases. CDR3 nucleotides: TGCAGCGTCTCCTGGGACAGGGCGGGCGGCTACACCTTC. Translating it yields CSVSWDRAGGYTF.

This clone was counted a few times. The gene calls are TRBV6-1 and TRBJ2-2, with D unresolved. Germline CDR1 and CDR2: MNHNS and SASEGT. The CDR3 length is 15 residues. V gave up 2 bases and J gave up 0 bases, with 7 bases separating them. The DNA of the CDR3 is TGTGCCAGCAGTGAAATGCGGACGAACACCGGGGAGCTGTTTTTT. Translating it yields CASSEMRTNTGELFF.

In the case of this clone: Other DNA sequences within the sample encode an identical CDR3. V gene TRBV11-3 combines with J gene TRBJ1-1; no clear D gene. Trimming stripped 3 bases from V and 0 bases from J, with 5 bases between. The germline CDR1 and CDR2 sequences are SGHNT and YENEEA. This CDR3 comprises 13 residues. Written as DNA, the CDR3 is TGTGCCAGCAGCTTGAGTGTGAACACTGAAGCTTTCTTT. It specifies CASSLSVNTEAFF.

This chain uses TRBV10-3 with TRBJ1-1; tentative D call: TRBD1 (6 bases). CDR1 ENHRY and CDR2 SYGVKD come from the germline V gene. Trimming cost V 7 bases and J 3 bases, with 12 bases left between them. The length of the CDR3 is 13 residues. CDR3 DNA: TGTGCCATCAACAAGGACAGATACACTGAAGCTTTCTTT. Translated, it gives CAINKDRYTEAFF.

This chain uses TRBV28 with TRBJ2-1; TRBD1 matches 8 bases. The V gene end was trimmed by 8 bases and the J gene end by 7 bases; junction bases not matched to a gene: 4. The CDR3 runs 12 residues. Germline V gene sequence: CDR1 MDHEN, CDR2 SYDVKM. CDR3: CASWTGWNEQFF. The CDR3 region has the DNA TGTGCCAGCTGGACAGGGTGGAATGAGCAGTTCTTC.